This entry lists 5 T cell receptor beta chains sequenced from one sample in a study of Graves' ophthalmopathy and Graves' hyperthyroidism. RNA transcripts provided the template for amplifying TCR beta CDR3 regions. RT-PCR was first run with HTBI primers, then multiplex PCR in a second round. TCRdb reprocessed the multiplex PCR reads via MiXCR and lists one record per CDR3 protein. Among some 250,000 distinct CDR3 sequences listed, less than 55% were seen once. The sequenced material came from peripheral blood. The receptors derive from an adult man with Graves' ophthalmopathy.

This clonotype was picked up a small number of times. The chain links TRBV7-2 to TRBJ2-6; D call uncertain. The ends were cut back, 3 bases at V and 3 bases at J, with 9 bases in the middle. The CDR3 sequence is 15 residues long. Germline V CDR1 and CDR2: SGHTA, FQGNSA. CDR3 DNA: TGTGCCAGCAGCTTTGAGGCATATGGGGCCAACGTCCTGACTTTC. It yields the protein CASSFEAYGANVLTF.

This clonotype has only one observation. The gene calls are TRBV7-9 and TRBJ1-1; D uncertain. The CDR3 length is 13 residues. V gave up 5 bases and J gave up 5 bases, with 12 bases separating them. Germline V gives CDR1 SEHNR, CDR2 FQNEAQ (reference sequence). Here the CDR3 DNA reads TGTGCCAGCAGCGGACCCCACGGGACTGAAGCTTTCTTT. Translating gives CASSGPHGTEAFF.

The genes are TRBV7-2 and TRBJ1-6; D unresolved. In germline, CDR1 is SGHTA, CDR2 FQGNSA. The V gene lost 3 bases and the J gene lost 7 bases, with 10 bases spanning the gap. This CDR3 comprises 14 residues. The CDR3 DNA sequence: TGTGCCAGCAGCTTCCGGGCCTGGAATTCACCCCTCCACTTT. Protein: CASSFRAWNSPLHF.

This clonotype was seen only once. J is TRBJ2-7 and V is TRBV7-2; the match to TRBD2 covers 8 bases. The germline V gene encodes CDR1 SGHTA and CDR2 FQGNSA. The trim removed 0 bases at V and 0 bases at J, leaving 10 bases unmatched. The CDR3 is 18 amino acids. The CDR3 nucleotides are TGTGCCAGCAGCTTAGCGCTAGGCGGGGGGACAAGCTCCTACGAGCAGTACTTC. This translates into CASSLALGGGTSSYEQYF.

This clonotype was seen a few times. The chain joins TRBV28 to TRBJ1-5; D gene uncertain. Deletions cut 3 bases from V and 1 base from J, with 7 bases between. The CDR3 is 14 amino acids. CDR1 and CDR2 (germline): MDHEN, SYDVKM. CDR3 bases: TGTGCCAGCAGTTTTCGGACGAGCAATCAGCCCCAGCATTTT. Its translation: CASSFRTSNQPQHF.